These T cell receptor beta chains were read from a single sample in a study of OX40 agonist ivuxolimab in advanced cancers. Generated by immunoSEQ multiplex PCR, the TCRdb table keeps only in-frame clones and is missing some. The sample consists of about 40,000 clones, over 80% of them appearing once. This sample comprised CD4+ or CD8+ T cells sorted from blood, obtained in a trial of the OX40 agonist ivuxolimab. These receptors were obtained from an adult with an advanced solid tumor such as melanoma, head and neck, liver or kidney cancer. The CDR3 runs from the conserved cysteine through the conserved F or W. The order of the fields is J gene, D gene, clone size, V gene, CDR3 protein, CDR3 DNA. The D gene is left open where the match is weak. The size entry is marked missing in some rows and otherwise reads once, few, many or a size class.

TRBJ2-3 | TRBD2 | NA | TRBV9 | CASSPSGSPDTQYF | TGTGCCAGCAGCCCTAGCGGGAGCCCAGATACGCAGTATTTT
TRBJ2-1 | TRBD2 | NA | TRBV7-8 | CASSLGLAGGGNEQFF | TGTGCCAGCAGCTTAGGACTAGCGGGAGGGGGGAATGAGCAGTTCTTC
TRBJ1-1 | NA | NA | TRBV19 | CASSPIRGSGTEAFF | TGTGCCAGTAGTCCCATAAGGGGCTCGGGGACTGAAGCTTTCTTT
TRBJ1-3 | NA | NA | TRBV6-6 | CATEAVGRSGNTIYF | TGTGCCACCGAGGCCGTGGGAAGATCTGGAAACACCATATATTTT
TRBJ2-5 | NA | once | TRBV4-3 | CASSQRWVATQETQYF | TGCGCCAGCAGCCAACGGTGGGTAGCGACACAAGAGACCCAGTACTTC
TRBJ2-1 | NA | NA | TRBV5-6 | CASSLRLYSYNEQFF | TGTGCCAGCAGCTTGCGGCTGTACTCCTACAATGAGCAGTTCTTC
TRBJ2-1 | TRBD1 | once | TRBV9 | CASRGQGDNEQFF | TGTGCCAGCAGGGGACAGGGGGACAATGAGCAGTTCTTC
TRBJ1-2 | TRBD1 | NA | TRBV4-2 | CASSQDPDRGLDYGYTF | TGTGCCAGCAGCCAAGATCCCGACAGGGGATTGGACTATGGCTACACCTTC
TRBJ2-1 | NA | NA | TRBV11-3 | CASSPTGSSEQFF | TGTGCCAGCAGTCCAACAGGGTCCAGTGAGCAGTTCTTC
TRBJ2-5 | NA | NA | TRBV7-9 | CASSLGVQETQYF | TGTGCCAGCAGCTTAGGAGTTCAAGAGACCCAGTACTTC
TRBJ2-1 | NA | NA | TRBV30 | CAWRKLAVYNEQFF | TGTGCCTGGAGAAAGTTAGCCGTATACAATGAGCAGTTCTTC
TRBJ1-2 | NA | NA | TRBV6-5 | CASSYFGGDYGYTF | TGTGCCAGCAGTTACTTTGGGGGTGATTATGGCTACACCTTC
TRBJ2-7 | NA | NA | TRBV6-5 | CASSYSRAPVDEQYF | TGTGCCAGCAGTTACTCTCGCGCCCCGGTCGACGAGCAGTACTTC
TRBJ2-1 | TRBD2 | NA | TRBV28 | CASSFIAGGNNEQFF | TGTGCCAGCAGTTTTATAGCGGGAGGCAACAATGAGCAGTTCTTC
TRBJ2-3 | TRBD2 | NA | TRBV23-1 | CASSHAGGFEADTQYF | TGCGCCAGCAGTCATGCGGGAGGGTTTGAAGCAGATACGCAGTATTTT
TRBJ1-1 | NA | once | TRBV11-3 | CASEAGARERNTEAFF | TGTGCCAGCGAGGCGGGGGCCAGGGAAAGGAACACTGAAGCTTTCTTT
TRBJ2-1 | NA | NA | TRBV19 | CASSFDPGSSARAYNEQFF | TGTGCCAGTAGTTTCGATCCCGGGAGCTCCGCTAGGGCCTACAATGAGCAGTTCTTC
TRBJ2-7 | TRBD2 | NA | TRBV7-9 | CASSLSGLAGEQYF | TGTGCCAGCAGCTTATCAGGACTAGCGGGAGAGCAGTACTTC
TRBJ2-3 | TRBD2 | NA | TRBV10-3 | CAISGTSGDLSTDTQYF | TGTGCCATCAGTGGGACTAGCGGGGACCTAAGCACAGATACGCAGTATTTT
TRBJ1-1 | NA | NA | TRBV9 | CASSVGLAGNTEAFF | TGTGCCAGCAGCGTAGGTCTGGCGGGGAACACTGAAGCTTTCTTT
TRBJ2-1 | TRBD1 | NA | TRBV4-3 | CASSPYRGGNEQFF | TGCGCCAGCAGCCCCTACAGGGGCGGGAATGAGCAGTTCTTC
TRBJ1-5 | NA | NA | TRBV2 | CAGGTGRYQPQHF | TGTGCCGGGGGGACCGGGAGGTATCAGCCCCAGCATTTT
TRBJ1-2 | NA | NA | TRBV29-1 | CSVEDPDGRGYTF | TGCAGCGTTGAAGATCCTGACGGTAGAGGCTACACCTTC
TRBJ2-2 | NA | NA | TRBV29-1 | CSGEGTGELFF | TGCAGCGGGGAAGGCACCGGGGAGCTGTTTTTT
TRBJ2-7 | TRBD2 | NA | TRBV5-1 | CASSLRAGAYEQYF | TGCGCCAGCAGCTTAAGAGCGGGAGCCTACGAGCAGTACTTC
TRBJ2-3 | TRBD2 | once | TRBV7-8 | CASSLRLASGTDTQYF | TGTGCCAGCAGCTTAAGGTTGGCTAGCGGTACAGATACGCAGTATTTT
TRBJ2-2 | TRBD1 | NA | TRBV11-2 | CASSPQTGTYTGELFF | TGTGCCAGCAGCCCCCAGACAGGGACCTACACCGGGGAGCTGTTTTTT